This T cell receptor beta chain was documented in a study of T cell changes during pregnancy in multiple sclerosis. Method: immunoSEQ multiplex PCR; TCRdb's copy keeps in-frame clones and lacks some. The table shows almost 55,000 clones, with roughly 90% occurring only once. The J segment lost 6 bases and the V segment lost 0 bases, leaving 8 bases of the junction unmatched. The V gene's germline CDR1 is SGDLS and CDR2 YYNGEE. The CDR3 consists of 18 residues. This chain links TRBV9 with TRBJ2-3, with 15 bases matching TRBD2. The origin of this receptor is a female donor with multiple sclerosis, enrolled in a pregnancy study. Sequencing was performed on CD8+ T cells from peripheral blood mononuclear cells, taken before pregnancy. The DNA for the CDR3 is TGTGCCAGCAGCGTAGAACCGGGACTAGCGGGGGGTAGGGATACGCAGTATTTT. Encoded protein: CASSVEPGLAGGRDTQYF.